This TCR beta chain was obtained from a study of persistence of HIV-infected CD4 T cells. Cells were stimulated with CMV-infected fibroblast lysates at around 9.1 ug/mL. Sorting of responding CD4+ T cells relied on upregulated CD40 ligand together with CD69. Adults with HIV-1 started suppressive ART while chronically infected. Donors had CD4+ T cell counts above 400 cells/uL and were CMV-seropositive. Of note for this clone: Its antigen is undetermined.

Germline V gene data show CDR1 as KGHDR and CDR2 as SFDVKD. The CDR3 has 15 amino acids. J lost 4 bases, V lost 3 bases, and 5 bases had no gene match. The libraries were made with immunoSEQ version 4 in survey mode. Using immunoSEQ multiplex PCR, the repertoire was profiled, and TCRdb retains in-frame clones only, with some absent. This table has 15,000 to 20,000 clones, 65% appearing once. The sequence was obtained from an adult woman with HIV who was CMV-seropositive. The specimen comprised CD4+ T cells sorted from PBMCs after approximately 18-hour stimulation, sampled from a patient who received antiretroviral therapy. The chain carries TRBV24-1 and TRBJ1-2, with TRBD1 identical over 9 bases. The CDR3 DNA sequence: TGTGCCACCAGTGATCCGGGACAGGGTGCCTATGGCTACACCTTC. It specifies CATSDPGQGAYGYTF.